These 5 T cell receptor beta chains were all obtained from the same sample, sequenced in a study of cytomegalovirus exposure and HLA in healthy donors. PCR was performed using 60 Vbeta and 13 Jbeta primers. Produced via immunoSEQ multiplex PCR; TCRdb's table is partial and in-frame only. The data hold 170,000 or so clones, with less than 90% observed a single time. The sample consisted of PBMCs. The origin of the receptors is a man between 45 and 60 years old in good health and CMV-seronegative.

V and J are TRBV7-2 and TRBJ1-6, with a possible D match to TRBD1 (5 bases). V lost 1 base to trimming and J lost 4 bases, with 11 bases between them. The CDR3 consists of 16 residues. CDR1 SGHTA and CDR2 FQGNSA come from the germline V gene. The DNA for the CDR3 is TGTGCCAGCAGCTTAGTCGGGGGGAGGTATAATTCACCCCTCCACTTT. Its translation: CASSLVGGRYNSPLHF.

The chain combines TRBV6-6 with TRBJ2-7; TRBD2 agrees at 7 bases. CDR1 and CDR2 (germline): MNHNY, SVGAGI (reference sequence). After removal of 2 bases from V and 6 bases from J, the junction contained 7 bases not matched to a gene. This CDR3 spans 14 amino acids. CDR3 protein: CASSYRTGGPEQYF. The CDR3 DNA reads TGTGCCAGCAGTTACAGAACGGGAGGTCCCGAGCAGTACTTC.

The chain is built from TRBV11-2 and TRBJ2-3; D might be TRBD1 (6 bases). Germline CDR1 reads SGHAT; CDR2 reads FQNNGV. Trimming removed 0 bases from V and 6 bases from J, with 10 bases in between. CDR3 length equals 14 residues. The CDR3 DNA is TGTGCCAGCAGCTTAGATCTGAGGGGGGATACGCAGTATTTT. Translation: CASSLDLRGDTQYF.

This chain uses TRBV9 with TRBJ2-3; no clear D. Trimming cost V 1 base and J 0 bases, with 9 bases left between them. Germline-derived CDR1 and CDR2 are SGDLS and YYNGEE. The CDR3 has 15 amino acids. The CDR3 DNA reads TGTGCCAGCAGCGTACTATCCTCTAGCACAGATACGCAGTATTTT. Residues: CASSVLSSSTDTQYF.

This clone was seen just once. The chain joins TRBV6-1 to TRBJ1-1; TRBD1 might be the D (5 bases). Trimming shortened V by 5 bases and J by 0 bases, and 7 bases separated the two germline ends. Germline V gives CDR1 MNHNS, CDR2 SASEGT. This CDR3 comprises 13 residues. The CDR3 DNA reads TGTGCCAGCAGTCGACAGATGAACACTGAAGCTTTCTTT. This encodes CASSRQMNTEAFF.